This T cell receptor beta chain appears in the sequencing data of a study of cytomegalovirus exposure and HLA in healthy donors. Study-level points and caveats: In a later analysis, HLA-C alleles had the fewest associated TCRs, DRB1 alleles the most. What a later analysis reportedly showed was that an Asian-associated ancestry cluster had fewer N-insertions than the roughly 670-donor mean. Researchers reported in a later analysis that a missense DCLRE1C variant was tied to TCR beta V- and J-gene trimming.

The PCR used 60 Vbeta and 13 Jbeta primers. In the original analysis: There were about 86 million unique TCR beta chains by a later count, and approximately 11 million of them were shared. This table comes from immunoSEQ multiplex PCR, and its TCRdb copy is limited to in-frame clones, with some not included. V and J calls plus clone size are reproduced from that table; the DNA served to infer D and trimming. The sample lists approximately 160,000 clones, 77% seen once, with approximately 2.9% in the top ten. This clone was recorded a few times. Its target is not known. Other DNA sequences of this sample code for an identical CDR3. Sequences were obtained from PBMCs. The sequence came from a woman aged 40 to 50 in good health and CMV-seropositive.

The CDR3 protein is CASSPPGVTEAFF. CDR3 coding DNA: TGTGCCAGCAGCCCTCCAGGGGTCACTGAAGCTTTCTTT. The rearrangement joins TRBV7-2 to TRBJ1-1; maybe TRBD1 (6 bases). CDR1 is SGHTA and CDR2 is FQGNSA in the germline V gene. The CDR3 runs to 13 residues. V was trimmed by 5 bases and J by 4 bases, leaving 11 bases between them. The full variable domain, completed using reference TRBV7-2 and TRBJ1-1, is GAGVSQSPSNKVTEKGKDVELRCDPISGHTALYWYRQSLGQGLEFLIYFQGNSAPDKSGLPSDRFSAERTGGSVSTLTIQRTQQEDSAVYLCASSPPGVTEAFFGQGTRLTVV.